This record concerns one TCR beta chain sequence. These data belong to a study of blood T cell repertoires in COVID-19. About the research overall: Acute and convalescent COVID-19 samples came from the United States, Italy and Spain. The analysed material was cDNA or gDNA that came from T cells, B-cell-depleted T cells, or PBMCs.

Original data processing: Amplifying reference gene primers gave estimates of nucleated cell counts. Produced via immunoSEQ multiplex PCR; TCRdb's table is partial and in-frame only. V and J calls and clone size are those listed in that table; D and trimming were worked out from the DNA. This table has under 200,000 clones, 70% to 90% appearing once. V was clipped by 7 bases and J by 7 bases; unmatched bases: 9. Germline V gives CDR1 SQVTM, CDR2 ANQGSEA. The CDR3 loop spans 15 amino acids. The gene calls are TRBV29-1 and TRBJ2-1; 14 bases line up with TRBD2. Sequences were obtained from peripheral blood. The clonotype was recovered from a man aged 60-69 years with active or convalescent COVID-19. The CDR3 protein is CSAHSGTSGGNEQFF. For the CDR3, the DNA is TGCAGCGCCCACTCCGGGACTAGCGGGGGAAATGAGCAGTTCTTC.